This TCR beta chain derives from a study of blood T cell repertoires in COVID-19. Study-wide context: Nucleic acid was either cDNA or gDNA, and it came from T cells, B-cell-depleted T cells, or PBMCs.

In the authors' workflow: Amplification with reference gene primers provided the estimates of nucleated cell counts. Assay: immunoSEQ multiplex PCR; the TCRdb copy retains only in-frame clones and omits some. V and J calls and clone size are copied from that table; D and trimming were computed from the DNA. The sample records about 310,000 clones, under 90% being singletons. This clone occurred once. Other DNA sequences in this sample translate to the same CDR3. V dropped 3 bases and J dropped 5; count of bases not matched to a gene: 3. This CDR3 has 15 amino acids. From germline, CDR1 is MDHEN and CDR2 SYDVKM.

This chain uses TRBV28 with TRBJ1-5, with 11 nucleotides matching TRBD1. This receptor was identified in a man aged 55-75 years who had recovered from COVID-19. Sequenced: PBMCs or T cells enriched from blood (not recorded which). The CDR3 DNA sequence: TGTGCCAGCAGTTTGACGGGACAGGGGGATCAGCCCCAGCATTTT. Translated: CASSLTGQGDQPQHF. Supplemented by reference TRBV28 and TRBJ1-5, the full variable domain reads DVKVTQSSRYLVKRTGEKVFLECVQDMDHENMFWYRQDPGLGLRLIYFSYDVKMKEKGDIPEGYSVSREKKERFSLILESASTNQTSMYLCASSLTGQGDQPQHFGDGTRLSIL.